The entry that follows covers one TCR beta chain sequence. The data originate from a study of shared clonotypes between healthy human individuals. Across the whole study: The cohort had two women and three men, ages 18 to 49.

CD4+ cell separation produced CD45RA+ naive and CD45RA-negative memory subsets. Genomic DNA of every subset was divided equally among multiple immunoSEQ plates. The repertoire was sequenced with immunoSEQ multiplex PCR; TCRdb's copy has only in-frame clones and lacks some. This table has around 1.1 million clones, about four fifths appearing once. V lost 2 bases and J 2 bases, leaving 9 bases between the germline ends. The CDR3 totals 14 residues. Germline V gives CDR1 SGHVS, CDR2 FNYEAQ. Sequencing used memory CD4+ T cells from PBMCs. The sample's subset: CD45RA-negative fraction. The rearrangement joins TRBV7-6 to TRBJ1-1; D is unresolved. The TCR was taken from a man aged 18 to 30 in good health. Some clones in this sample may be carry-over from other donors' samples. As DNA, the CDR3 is TGTGCCAGCAGCTTAAACGCATTCAACACTGAAGCTTTCTTT. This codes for CASSLNAFNTEAFF.